Included here is one T cell receptor (beta chain) sequence, with context. Its cognate antigen is unknown. The sample comes from a study of T-cell reconstitution after alpha-beta-depleted transplantation in children. The authors prepared the TCRbeta library with unique molecular identifiers. TCRdb passed the PCR reads through MiXCR, listing each CDR3 protein once. Found here are hundreds of thousands of distinct CDR3 sequences, over 10% of them singletons; the top ten hold 0.79%. Germline assignment: CDR1 LGHDT and CDR2 YNNKEL (reference sequence). The V and J ends lost 8 bases and 1 base respectively, with 24 bases between them. This CDR3 contains 18 residues. General study findings and limits: The high TCRbeta diversity at day 60 in some patients came from surviving recipient T cells and thymic progenitors. Expanded graft clones, several hundred of them, were reportedly the source of alpha-beta T cells about two months after transplant. T-cell numbers and diversity, one year after transplant, stemmed largely from T cells that were newly produced.

The TCR comes from a girl aged 2-10 years with congenital amegakaryocytic thrombocytopenia, due to receive a stem cell transplant. The input for sequencing was PBMCs, taken before TCRalphabeta/CD19-depleted stem cell transplant. This chain connects TRBV3-1 to TRBJ1-5; no definite D call. The CDR3 here is CASCSRAPSPISNQPQHF. DNA of the CDR3: TGTGCCAGCTGTTCCCGGGCCCCGAGCCCCATAAGCAATCAGCCCCAGCATTTT.